Below, 18 T cell receptor beta chains from the same sample are listed, as sequenced in a study of Ad26.COV2.S vaccination and SARS-CoV-2 variants (dated by TCRdb to 2020 to 2023). The meaning of the sample's treatment or condition label: roughly 18 received Ad26.COV2.S at low or high dose, single or two shots; about 5 received placebo; per-sample allocation not given. Repertoires of vaccine and placebo recipients were sequenced from samples taken on day 63 after the first injection. The library was prepared using the immunoSEQ multiplex PCR assay. What TCRdb holds here is the immuneACCESS table cut down to in-frame rearrangements. Part of the clones is not present; checked against another copy, under half of the missing clones reflect an unresolved V gene, and the others are unexplained. For this sample there are about 440,000 clones; around 91% appear just once. Of the sample, around 4.2% falls within the top ten clones.

Sequencing used peripheral blood, obtained in a trial of Ad26.COV2.S vaccine versus placebo. The source is a person aged 18-60 years who received the Ad26.COV2.S COVID-19 vaccine or a placebo.

The chain recombines TRBV30 with TRBJ1-6; D not resolved. The CDR3 sequence is 14 residues long. Germline V gene lookup returns CDR1 GTSNPN and CDR2 SVGIG (reference sequence). V lost 0 bases, J lost 9 bases, and 12 bases lay in between. CDR3 sequence reads: CAWSVGTIGSPLHF. The CDR3 DNA reads TGTGCCTGGAGTGTCGGAACGATAGGTTCACCCCTCCACTTT.

The chain is built from TRBV11-2 and TRBJ2-2; 13 positions match TRBD2. The CDR3 length is 18 residues. The V gene end was trimmed by 4 bases and the J gene end by 4 bases; junction bases not matched to a gene: 9. Germline assignment: CDR1 SGHAT and CDR2 FQNNGV. The CDR3 here is CASSSHGLAGAGTGELFF. The DNA of the CDR3 is TGTGCCAGCAGCTCCCACGGACTAGCGGGAGCGGGCACCGGGGAGCTGTTTTTT.

This clone was observed a few times. The chain uses TRBV6-6 and TRBJ2-1; 14 bases agree with TRBD2. Germline V gene sequence: CDR1 MNHNY, CDR2 SVGAGI (reference sequence). This CDR3 comprises 13 residues. V trimming: 8 bases; J trimming: 10 bases; junction bases outside the gene matches: 4. CDR3 residues: CASGTSGSGEQFF. The CDR3 region has the DNA TGTGCCAGCGGGACTAGCGGGAGTGGAGAGCAGTTCTTC.

Here the CDR3 DNA reads TGTGCCAGCAGCGTAGAACTAGCGGGAGCCACCGGGGAGCTGTTTTTT. The encoded protein is CASSVELAGATGELFF. V and J are TRBV9 and TRBJ2-2, with TRBD2 matching 11 bases. The CDR3 totals 16 residues. Germline lookup yields CDR1 SGDLS and CDR2 YYNGEE. The J segment lost 4 bases and the V segment lost 0 bases, leaving 2 bases of the junction unmatched.

The chain links TRBV5-6 to TRBJ1-5, with 7 bases identical to TRBD1. The CDR3 is 15 amino acids. CDR1 and CDR2 (germline): SGHDT, YYEEEE. Trimming at V came to 4 bases and at J to 0 bases, leaving 4 bases not matched to a gene. This CDR3 reads CASSLGQDSNQPQHF. Written as DNA, the CDR3 is TGTGCCAGCAGCCTAGGACAGGATAGCAATCAGCCCCAGCATTTT.

The genes are TRBV5-6 and TRBJ1-4, with D perhaps matching TRBD1 (5 bases). The CDR3 runs to 16 residues. V was pared by 2 bases and J by 5 bases, with 16 bases between. Germline V CDR1 and CDR2: SGHDT, YYEEEE. The CDR3 region has the DNA TGTGCCAGCAGCTTCGAGGCTGGAGGACAAAATGAAAAACTGTTTTTT. It codes for CASSFEAGGQNEKLFF.

The V and J genes are TRBV19 and TRBJ2-7; D is possibly TRBD1 (5 bases). V lost 2 bases, J lost 6 bases, and 14 bases lay in between. The CDR3 is made up of 14 amino acids. The germline CDR1 and CDR2 sequences are LNHDA and SQIVND (reference sequence). The CDR3 DNA reads as TGTGCCAGTAGTATAAAGTCAGGGCTGCGCGAGCAGTACTTC. This codes for CASSIKSGLREQYF.

This clone was counted only a few times. This rearrangement joins TRBV10-1 to TRBJ2-7; 9 bases are a match to TRBD1. Trimming took 2 bases from V and 4 from J; bases not matched to a gene: 6. This CDR3 has 15 amino acids. Germline V CDR1 and CDR2: WNHNN, SYGVQD (reference sequence). The CDR3 nucleotides are TGCGCCAGCAGTGAGCCGGGACAGGGATTTTACGAGCAGTACTTC. The encoded protein is CASSEPGQGFYEQYF.

The J gene is TRBJ2-7, the V gene TRBV5-1, with TRBD2 matching 9 bases. The V gene's germline CDR1 is SGHRS and CDR2 YFSETQ. Trimming removed 4 bases from V and 4 bases from J; junction bases left unmatched: 9. The CDR3 length is 15 residues. CDR3: CASSPTSGLPYEQYF. DNA for the CDR3: TGCGCCAGCAGCCCAACTAGCGGGTTGCCTTACGAGCAGTACTTC.

The CDR3 is CASSLSSRAGLANYGYTF. The CDR3 DNA sequence: TGTGCCAGCAGTTTATCGAGCAGGGCCGGTTTAGCTAACTATGGCTACACCTTC. V gene TRBV27 combines with J gene TRBJ1-2; possibly TRBD1 for D (5 bases). CDR3 size: 18 residues. Trimming shortened V by 0 bases and J by 0 bases, and 17 bases separated the two germline ends. Germline-derived CDR1 and CDR2 are MNHEY and SMNVEV (reference sequence).

The chain recombines TRBV7-2 with TRBJ2-2; D might be TRBD1 or TRBD2, each matching 5 bases. Germline V lookup: CDR1 SGHTA, CDR2 FQGNSA. Trimming shortened V by 1 base and J by 6 bases, and 9 bases separated the two germline ends. This CDR3 is 14 amino acids long. CDR3 DNA sequence: TGTGCCAGCAGCTTAGGAGGGGAACCCGGGGAGCTGTTTTTT. Translation gives CASSLGGEPGELFF.

J is TRBJ1-1 and V is TRBV6-2 or TRBV6-3; D unresolved. This CDR3 has 13 residues. CDR1 MNHEY and CDR2 SVGEGT come from the germline V gene. The V end lost 7 bases, the J end lost 10 bases, and 19 bases lay between the germline ends. CDR3 in DNA: TGTGCCAGCACCCCGGCGGGGTATGAGGGAGCTTTCTTT. Translated: CASTPAGYEGAFF.

This sequence joins TRBV5-1 and TRBJ2-5, with a possible D match to TRBD1 (7 bases). This CDR3 is built from 16 residues. V lost 0 bases and J 0 bases, leaving 12 bases between the germline ends. Per germline, CDR1 SGHRS and CDR2 YFSETQ. The CDR3 DNA follows: TGCGCCAGCAGCTTGGAGCAGGGGGGTGACCAAGAGACCCAGTACTTC. This encodes CASSLEQGGDQETQYF.

The chain has TRBV19 and TRBJ2-7; D is uncertain. V dropped 0 bases and J dropped 0 bases, with 9 bases sitting between them. CDR1 and CDR2 from the germline V gene are LNHDA and SQIVND (reference sequence). The CDR3 covers 15 residues. CDR3 coding DNA: TGTGCCAGTAGTATAGACACGGGCAGCTCCTACGAGCAGTACTTC. Protein: CASSIDTGSSYEQYF.

In its sample, this clone was seen once. The V gene is TRBV9, the J gene TRBJ1-6; D ambiguous. The V and J ends lost 4 bases and 5 bases respectively, with 4 bases between them. CDR1 is SGDLS, CDR2 YYNGEE, per germline. CDR3 length: 12 residues. CDR3 sequence reads: CASSLNNSPLHF. The CDR3 region has the DNA TGTGCCAGCAGCCTGAATAATTCACCCCTCCACTTT.

V and J are TRBV28 and TRBJ1-1; D ambiguous. Per germline, CDR1 MDHEN and CDR2 SYDVKM. V lost 6 bases, J lost 3 bases, and 11 bases lay in between. The CDR3 loop spans 13 amino acids. The CDR3 protein is CASRERTDTEAFF. Written as DNA, the CDR3 is TGTGCCAGCAGGGAACGTACGGACACTGAAGCTTTCTTT.

The rearrangement links TRBV28 to TRBJ2-3; no definite D call. The CDR3 runs 14 residues. From germline, CDR1 is MDHEN and CDR2 SYDVKM. V was cut by 6 bases and J by 3 bases, with 13 bases left in between. The CDR3: CASSLQLGTDTQYF. CDR3 DNA sequence: TGTGCCAGCAGCCTGCAGCTAGGGACAGATACGCAGTATTTT. Variable domain in full (rest from reference TRBV28 and TRBJ2-3): DVKVTQSSRYLVKRTGEKVFLECVQDMDHENMFWYRQDPGLGLRLIYFSYDVKMKEKGDIPEGYSVSREKKERFSLILESASTNQTSMYLCASSLQLGTDTQYFGPGTRLTVL.

The J gene is TRBJ2-1, the V gene TRBV29-1; 7 nucleotides match TRBD1. V lost 6 bases to trimming and J lost 4 bases; unmatched junction nucleotides: 12. The CDR3 contains 15 residues. Germline CDR1 reads SQVTM; CDR2 reads ANQGSEA. The CDR3, as DNA: TGCAGCGTAGCCTTCCGGGACAGACTATACAATGAGCAGTTCTTC. It yields the protein CSVAFRDRLYNEQFF.